The 7 T cell receptor beta chains listed next were all sequenced from one sample in a study of CD8+CD57+ T cells in acquired aplastic anemia. Genomic DNA provided the template from which TCR beta VDJ and CDR3 profiles were obtained. MiXCR, run by TCRdb on the reads, gives a single entry per CDR3 protein. The sample carries 150,000 to 200,000 distinct CDR3 sequences, 60% to 70% recorded once. Input material: sorted CD4+, CD8+, or CD8+CD57+ T cells (not recorded which) from PBMCs. Receptors originate from a human donor in good health.

This chain joins TRBV12-3 or TRBV12-4 and TRBJ2-1; no reliable D call. Trimming stripped 2 bases from V and 1 base from J, with 6 bases between. CDR3 size: 14 residues. The DNA for the CDR3 is TGTGCCAGCAGTTTACGACTGTCCTACAATGAGCAGTTCTTC. Translated, it gives CASSLRLSYNEQFF.

This chain uses TRBV7-9 with TRBJ2-3; 14 nucleotides agree with TRBD2. Trimming removed 5 bases from V and 0 bases from J; junction bases left unmatched: 7. The CDR3 covers 18 residues. Germline values: CDR1 SEHNR, CDR2 FQNEAQ (reference sequence). In DNA, the CDR3 is TGTGCCAGCAGCCGCAGGACTAGCGGGAGGCCTAGCACAGATACGCAGTATTTT. This gives the protein CASSRRTSGRPSTDTQYF.

The J gene is TRBJ2-7, the V gene TRBV5-6, with D perhaps TRBD1 (6 bases). Trimming took 5 bases from V and 3 from J, leaving 18 bases between them. There are 15 residues in the CDR3. In germline, CDR1 is SGHDT, CDR2 YYEEEE. The CDR3 DNA reads as TGTGCCAGCAGTTCTCAAAACAGGGATCTCTACGAGCAGTACTTC. Encoded protein: CASSSQNRDLYEQYF.

The J gene is TRBJ2-5, the V gene TRBV7-8; D is unresolved. This CDR3 comprises 14 residues. The germline CDR1 and CDR2 sequences are SGHVS and FQNEAQ. Trimming removed 1 base at V and 0 bases at J, with 6 bases between. The CDR3 loop reads CASSLVGYQETQYF. The CDR3 coding sequence is TGTGCCAGCAGCTTAGTTGGGTACCAAGAGACCCAGTACTTC.

This clonotype occurred many times. The chain employs TRBV6-5 and TRBJ1-5, with 7 positions matching TRBD1. The CDR3 totals 13 residues. Germline CDR1 reads MNHEY; CDR2 reads SVGAGI. Trimming cost V 6 bases and J 6 bases; bases outside gene matches: 5. The CDR3 DNA reads TGTGCCAGCAGGCAGGGGGGCTCTCAGCCCCAGCATTTT. It encodes CASRQGGSQPQHF.

The sample holds many counts of this clonotype. This chain links TRBV6-5 with TRBJ1-1; possible D gene TRBD1, 6 bases. CDR3 size: 17 residues. Trimming removed 0 bases from V and 1 base from J, with 15 bases in between. Germline V gives CDR1 MNHEY, CDR2 SVGAGI. The CDR3 loop reads CASSYSRQEVRNTEAFF. In DNA form, the CDR3 reads TGTGCCAGCAGTTACTCGAGACAGGAGGTGCGGAACACTGAAGCTTTCTTT.

This clonotype was found many times. This chain links TRBV20-1 with TRBJ2-3; the match to TRBD2 covers 13 bases. CDR1 is DFQATT and CDR2 is SNEGSKA in the germline V gene (reference sequence). The CDR3 has 15 amino acids. The trim removed 5 bases at V and 3 bases at J, leaving 5 bases unmatched. The chain's CDR3 is CSAPGTSGNTDTQYF. In DNA form, the CDR3 reads TGCAGTGCTCCCGGGACTAGCGGGAATACAGATACGCAGTATTTT.